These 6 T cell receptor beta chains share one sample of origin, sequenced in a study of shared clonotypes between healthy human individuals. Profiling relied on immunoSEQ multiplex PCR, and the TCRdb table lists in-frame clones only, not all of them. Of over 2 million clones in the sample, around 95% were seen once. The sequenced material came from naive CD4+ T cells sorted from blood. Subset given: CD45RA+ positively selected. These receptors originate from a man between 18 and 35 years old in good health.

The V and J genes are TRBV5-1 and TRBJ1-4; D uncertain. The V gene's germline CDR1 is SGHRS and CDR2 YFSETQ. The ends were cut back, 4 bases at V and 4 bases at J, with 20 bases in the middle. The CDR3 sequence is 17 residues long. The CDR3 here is CASSRVVADGRNEKLFF. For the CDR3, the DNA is TGCGCCAGCAGCCGGGTAGTGGCCGACGGTCGTAATGAAAAACTGTTTTTT.

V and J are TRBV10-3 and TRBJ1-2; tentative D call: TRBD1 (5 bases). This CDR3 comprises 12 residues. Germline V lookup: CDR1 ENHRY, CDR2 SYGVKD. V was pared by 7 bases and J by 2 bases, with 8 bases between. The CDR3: CAITGGNYGYTF. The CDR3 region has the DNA TGTGCCATCACTGGGGGAAACTATGGCTACACCTTC.

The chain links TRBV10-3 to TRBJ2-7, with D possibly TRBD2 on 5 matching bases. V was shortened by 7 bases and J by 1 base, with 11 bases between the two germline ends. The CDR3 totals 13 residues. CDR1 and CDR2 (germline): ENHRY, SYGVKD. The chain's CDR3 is CAITSSPSYEQYF. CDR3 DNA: TGTGCCATCACCTCTAGCCCGTCCTACGAGCAGTACTTC.

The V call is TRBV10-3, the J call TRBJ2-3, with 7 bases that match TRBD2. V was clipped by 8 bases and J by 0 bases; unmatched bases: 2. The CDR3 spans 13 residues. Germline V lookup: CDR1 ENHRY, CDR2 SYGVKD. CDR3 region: CAICSGSTDTQYF. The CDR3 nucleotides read TGTGCCATCTGTAGCGGGAGCACAGATACGCAGTATTTT.

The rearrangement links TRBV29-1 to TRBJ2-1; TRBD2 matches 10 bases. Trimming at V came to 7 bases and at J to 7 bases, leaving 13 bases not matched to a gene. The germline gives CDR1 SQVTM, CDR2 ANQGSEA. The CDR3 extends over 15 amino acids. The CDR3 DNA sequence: TGCAGCGGTTGCAGAACTAGCGGGAAGTATAATGAGCAGTTCTTC. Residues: CSGCRTSGKYNEQFF.

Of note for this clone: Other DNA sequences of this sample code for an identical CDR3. CDR3 nucleotide sequence: TGTGCCAGCAGTTTAGAGGGGGCGAAGGGAAACACCATATATTTT. It specifies CASSLEGAKGNTIYF. This chain links TRBV27 with TRBJ1-3; the match to TRBD1 covers 7 bases. V was pared by 2 bases and J by 4 bases, with 5 bases of the junction left unmatched. The V gene's germline CDR1 is MNHEY and CDR2 SMNVEV (reference sequence). The CDR3 is 15 residues long.